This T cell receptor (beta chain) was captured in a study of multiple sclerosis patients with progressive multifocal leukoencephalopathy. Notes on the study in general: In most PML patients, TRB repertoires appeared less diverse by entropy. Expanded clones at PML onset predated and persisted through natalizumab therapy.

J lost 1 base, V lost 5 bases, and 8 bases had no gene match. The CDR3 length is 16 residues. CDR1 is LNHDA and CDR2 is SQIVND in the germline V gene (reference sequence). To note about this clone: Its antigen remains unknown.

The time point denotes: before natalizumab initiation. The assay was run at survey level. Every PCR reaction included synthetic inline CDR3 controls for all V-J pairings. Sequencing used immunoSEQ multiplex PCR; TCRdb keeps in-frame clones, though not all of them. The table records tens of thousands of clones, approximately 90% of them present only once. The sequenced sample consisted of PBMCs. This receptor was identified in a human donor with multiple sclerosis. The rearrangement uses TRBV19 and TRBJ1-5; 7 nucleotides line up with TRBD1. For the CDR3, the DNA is TGTGCCAGTAGTCCCGACTCAGGGGGAAGCAATCAGCCCCAGCATTTT. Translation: CASSPDSGGSNQPQHF.